The clone carrying this TCR beta chain was counted between two and nine times. The data were taken from a study of response to subunit inactivated influenza vaccine. Each CDR3 protein gets one entry after TCRdb re-called the RT-PCR reads with MiXCR. The data contain roughly 700,000 distinct CDR3 sequences, 15% to 18% of them seen just once; the ten biggest clones take up roughly 11%. Germline trimming cut 4 bases from V and 2 bases from J; bases unmatched to any gene: 4. The germline gives CDR1 SQVTM, CDR2 ANQGSEA. The CDR3 spans 14 residues. The chain couples TRBV29-1 to TRBJ2-3; 9 nucleotides line up with TRBD2. This specimen consisted of PBMCs from blood, obtained approximately 12 days after vaccination. This TCR was recovered from a man aged 45-60 years who received an inactivated influenza vaccine. The CDR3 nucleotides are TGCAGCGTTGGGGGCGGGAGGGCCACAGATACGCAGTATTTT. Translation: CSVGGGRATDTQYF.